This T cell receptor beta chain comes out of a study of CD8 T cells in ankylosing spondylitis. Germline V gene data show CDR1 as MNHEY and CDR2 as SVGEGT. The germline V and J ends were trimmed by 6 bases and 7 bases, with 9 bases remaining between them. The CDR3 runs 11 residues. In its sample, this clonotype was seen once. Its specificity is unknown. General study findings and limits: Blood from ankylosing spondylitis patients appeared to carry a characteristic roughly eight-variant TCR beta motif.

TCRdb analysed the 5' RACE reads with MiXCR anew, one entry per CDR3 protein. The sample includes around 94,000 distinct CDR3 sequences, roughly 8.5% seen only once; the top ten take under 35%. The sample was blood, either unsorted or a sorted T cell fraction (not recorded which). This rearrangement joins TRBV6-2 or TRBV6-3 to TRBJ1-1; D is unresolved. This receptor was obtained from a male donor with ankylosing spondylitis. CDR3 nucleotides: TGTGCCAGCAGCCCGGGCCTTGAAGCTTTCTTT. Protein: CASSPGLEAFF.